Included here is one TCR beta chain sequence, with context. As yet, its antigen is unknown. These data are taken from a study of cytomegalovirus exposure and HLA in healthy donors. Per germline, CDR1 SGHKS and CDR2 YYEKEE (reference sequence). V lost 2 bases and J lost 3; bases outside the gene matches: 6. The CDR3 covers 15 residues. Study outcomes and limitations: Earlier analysis found most TCR beta V segments productive about 90% or about 30% of the time. As a later analysis revealed, most CMV-associated TCR beta chains appeared HLA-restricted. Most subjects' HLA-A and HLA-B alleles were reportedly predicted from TCR beta sequences.

The PCR contained 60 Vbeta and 13 Jbeta primers. Measured with immunoSEQ multiplex PCR; TCRdb has only the in-frame clones, and not every one. This sample lists roughly 74,000 clones; its ten largest clones have 6.5% to 8.5%. The TCR sequence derives from a female donor in good health and CMV-seropositive. V and J are TRBV5-5 and TRBJ2-7; 9 nucleotides match TRBD2. Material for sequencing was PBMCs. This CDR3 is CASSFRLADRYEQYF. The DNA of the CDR3 is TGTGCCAGCAGCTTTAGACTAGCGGACCGCTACGAGCAGTACTTC.